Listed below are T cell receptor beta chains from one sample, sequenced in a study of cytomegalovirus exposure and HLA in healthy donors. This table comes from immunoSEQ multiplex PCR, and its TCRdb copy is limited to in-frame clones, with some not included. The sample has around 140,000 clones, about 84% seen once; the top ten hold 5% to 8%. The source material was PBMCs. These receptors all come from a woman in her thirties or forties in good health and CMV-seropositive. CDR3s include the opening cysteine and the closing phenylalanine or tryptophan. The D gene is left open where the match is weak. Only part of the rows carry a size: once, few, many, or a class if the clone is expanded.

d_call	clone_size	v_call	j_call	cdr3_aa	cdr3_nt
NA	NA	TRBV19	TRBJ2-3	CASSIPPADTQYF	TGTGCCAGTAGTATCCCCCCCGCAGATACGCAGTATTTT
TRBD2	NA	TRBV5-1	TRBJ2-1	CASSLGGSAEQFF	TGCGCCAGCAGCCTGGGAGGGTCGGCTGAGCAGTTCTTC
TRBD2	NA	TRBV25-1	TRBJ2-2	CASSWTSGWNTGELFF	TGTGCCAGCAGTTGGACTAGCGGCTGGAACACCGGGGAGCTGTTTTTT
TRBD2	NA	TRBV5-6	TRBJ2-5	CASKLAPSSTETQYF	TGTGCCAGCAAACTAGCGCCATCCTCGACGGAGACCCAGTACTTC
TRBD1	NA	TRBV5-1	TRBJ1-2	CASSLKGTGSGYTF	TGCGCCAGCAGCTTGAAGGGGACAGGGAGTGGCTACACCTTC
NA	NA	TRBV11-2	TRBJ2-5	CASSPGEIEETQYF	TGTGCCAGCTCCCCCGGGGAGATAGAAGAGACCCAGTACTTC
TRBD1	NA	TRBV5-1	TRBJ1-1	CASSHTLWDSQNTEAFF	TGCGCCAGCAGCCACACGCTATGGGACAGCCAGAACACTGAAGCTTTCTTT
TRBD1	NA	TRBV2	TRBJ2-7	CASSDITGGEQYF	TGTGCCAGCAGTGATATCACAGGGGGCGAGCAGTACTTC
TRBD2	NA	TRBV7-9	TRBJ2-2	CASSSPLAGDSGELFF	TGTGCCAGCAGCTCCCCCCTAGCGGGAGATTCTGGGGAGCTGTTTTTT
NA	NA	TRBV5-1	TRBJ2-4	CASSLGGENIQYF	TGCGCCAGCAGCTTAGGCGGGGAAAACATTCAGTACTTC
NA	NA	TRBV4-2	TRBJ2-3	CASSQDPSDTQYF	TGTGCCAGCAGCCAAGATCCCTCCGATACGCAGTATTTT
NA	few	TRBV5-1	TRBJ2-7	CASSPPGTLSYEQYF	TGCGCCAGCAGCCCCCCCGGGACTCTGTCCTACGAGCAGTACTTC
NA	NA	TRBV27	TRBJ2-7	CASSWSGASGEQYF	TGTGCCAGCAGTTGGTCAGGGGCCTCGGGGGAGCAGTACTTC
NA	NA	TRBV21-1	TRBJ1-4	CASSTKGVRGSEKLFF	TGTGCCAGCAGCACGAAAGGCGTCAGGGGGTCTGAAAAACTGTTTTTT
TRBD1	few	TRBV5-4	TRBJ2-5	CASSLEGQGARKETQYF	TGTGCCAGCAGCTTGGAAGGACAGGGGGCTAGGAAAGAGACCCAGTACTTC
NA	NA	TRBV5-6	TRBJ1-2	CASSLELGSNYGYTF	TGTGCCAGCAGCTTGGAGTTGGGCAGCAACTATGGCTACACCTTC
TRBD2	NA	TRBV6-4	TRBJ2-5	CASSMTSGSGETQYF	TGTGCCAGCAGTATGACTAGCGGGAGCGGGGAGACCCAGTACTTC
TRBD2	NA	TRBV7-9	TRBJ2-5	CASSLELAGGPPLGAQYF	TGTGCCAGCAGCTTAGAACTAGCGGGAGGGCCTCCCTTGGGGGCCCAGTACTTC
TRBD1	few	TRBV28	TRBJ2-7	CASSLHRGPYEQYF	TGTGCCAGCAGTTTACACAGGGGGCCTTACGAGCAGTACTTC
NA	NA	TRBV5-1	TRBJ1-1	CASSMRDSTTEAFF	TGCGCCAGCAGCATGAGAGACAGTACCACTGAAGCTTTCTTT
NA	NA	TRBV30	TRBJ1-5	CAWQPSRSNQPQHF	TGTGCCTGGCAACCTTCCAGAAGCAATCAGCCCCAGCATTTT
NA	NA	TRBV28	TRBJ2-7	CASSLMGTEGFYEQYF	TGTGCCAGCAGCCTAATGGGGACGGAGGGATTTTACGAGCAGTACTTC
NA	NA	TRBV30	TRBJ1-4	CAYNLWGENEKLFF	TGTGCCTATAACCTTTGGGGGGAAAATGAAAAACTGTTTTTT
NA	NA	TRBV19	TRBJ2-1	CASSNLYYPSGNEQFF	TGTGCCAGTAGTAATTTGTACTACCCTAGTGGCAATGAGCAGTTCTTC
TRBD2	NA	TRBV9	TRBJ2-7	CASSGGAGGPSYEQYF	TGTGCCAGCAGCGGGGGGGCGGGAGGACCCTCCTACGAGCAGTACTTC
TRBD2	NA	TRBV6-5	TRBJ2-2	CASSRGLAEELFF	TGTGCCAGCAGCCGGGGACTAGCAGAGGAGCTGTTTTTT
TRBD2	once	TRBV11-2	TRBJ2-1	CASTVSGGGGYEQFF	TGTGCCAGCACCGTTTCCGGGGGGGGAGGCTATGAGCAGTTCTTC
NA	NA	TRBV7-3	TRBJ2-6	CSSSPNRGSGANVLTF	TGTTCCAGCAGCCCCAACCGAGGGAGCGGGGCCAACGTCCTGACTTTC
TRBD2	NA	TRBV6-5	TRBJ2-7	CASSYSGTRFYEQYF	TGTGCCAGCAGTTACTCCGGGACTAGGTTTTACGAGCAGTACTTC
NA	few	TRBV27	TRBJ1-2	CASSPPWGLGYGYTF	TGTGCCAGCAGTCCGCCCTGGGGCCTGGGCTATGGCTACACCTTC
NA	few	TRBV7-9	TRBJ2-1	CASSLSIRAYNEQFF	TGTGCCAGCAGCTTATCCATCCGGGCCTACAATGAGCAGTTCTTC
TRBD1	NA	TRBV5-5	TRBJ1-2	CASSRNRDREGGYTF	TGTGCCAGCAGTCGTAACCGGGACAGGGAAGGCGGCTACACCTTC
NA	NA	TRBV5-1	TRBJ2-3	CASWDLDTQYF	TGCGCATCGTGGGACTTGGATACGCAGTATTTT
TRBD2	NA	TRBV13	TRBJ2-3	CASSATRGTSGSFGTDTQYF	TGTGCCAGCAGCGCAACCAGGGGGACTAGCGGGAGTTTCGGCACAGATACGCAGTATTTT
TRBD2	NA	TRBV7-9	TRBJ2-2	CSSSFASGSSTGELFF	TGTTCCAGCAGCTTTGCGAGCGGGAGTTCAACCGGGGAGCTGTTTTTT
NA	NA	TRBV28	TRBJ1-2	CASSFPGARGYTF	TGTGCCAGCAGTTTCCCAGGGGCCCGTGGCTACACCTTC
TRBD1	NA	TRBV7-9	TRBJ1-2	CASSLGQGVNYGYTF	TGCGCCAGCAGCCTTGGACAGGGAGTCAACTATGGCTACACCTTC
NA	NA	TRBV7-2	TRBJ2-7	CASSQVVRGSYEQYF	TGTGCCAGCAGCCAGGTCGTGCGGGGCTCCTACGAGCAGTACTTC
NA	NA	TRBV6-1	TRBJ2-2	CASSEQRRGLIPGELFF	TGTGCCAGCAGTGAACAGCGGAGGGGGCTAATACCCGGGGAGCTGTTTTTT
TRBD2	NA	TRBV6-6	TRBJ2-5	CASNWGGTPEETQYF	TGTGCCAGCAACTGGGGGGGTACCCCAGAAGAGACCCAGTACTTC
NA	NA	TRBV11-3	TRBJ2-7	CASSFVPYEQYF	TGTGCCAGCAGCTTCGTTCCCTACGAGCAGTACTTC
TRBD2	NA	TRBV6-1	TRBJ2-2	CASSEGWTSGRNGLFF	TGTGCCAGCAGTGAAGGGTGGACTAGCGGGAGAAACGGGCTGTTTTTT
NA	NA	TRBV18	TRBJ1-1	CASSPGRNTEAFF	TGTGCCAGCTCACCAGGGCGGAACACTGAAGCTTTCTTT
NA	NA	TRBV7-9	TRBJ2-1	CASSLAVAGRGEQFF	TGTGCCAGCAGCTTAGCGGTCGCGGGAAGGGGTGAGCAGTTCTTC
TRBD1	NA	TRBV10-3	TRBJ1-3	CAISDSTDKTGSGNTIYF	TGTGCCATCAGTGACTCGACCGACAAGACAGGGTCTGGAAACACCATATATTTT
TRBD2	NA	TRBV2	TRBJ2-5	CASIGTSEETQYF	TGTGCCAGCATTGGGACTAGCGAGGAGACCCAGTACTTC
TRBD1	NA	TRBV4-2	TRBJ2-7	CASSHGTGGGYEQYF	TGTGCCAGCAGCCACGGGACAGGGGGCGGGTACGAGCAGTACTTC
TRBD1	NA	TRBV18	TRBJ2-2	CASSPPMGQGRRRDTGELFF	TGTGCCAGCTCACCACCGATGGGACAGGGGAGGCGGAGGGACACCGGGGAGCTGTTTTTT
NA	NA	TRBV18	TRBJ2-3	CASSPPGSGDTDTQYF	TGTGCCAGCTCACCACCGGGCTCAGGGGACACAGATACGCAGTATTTT